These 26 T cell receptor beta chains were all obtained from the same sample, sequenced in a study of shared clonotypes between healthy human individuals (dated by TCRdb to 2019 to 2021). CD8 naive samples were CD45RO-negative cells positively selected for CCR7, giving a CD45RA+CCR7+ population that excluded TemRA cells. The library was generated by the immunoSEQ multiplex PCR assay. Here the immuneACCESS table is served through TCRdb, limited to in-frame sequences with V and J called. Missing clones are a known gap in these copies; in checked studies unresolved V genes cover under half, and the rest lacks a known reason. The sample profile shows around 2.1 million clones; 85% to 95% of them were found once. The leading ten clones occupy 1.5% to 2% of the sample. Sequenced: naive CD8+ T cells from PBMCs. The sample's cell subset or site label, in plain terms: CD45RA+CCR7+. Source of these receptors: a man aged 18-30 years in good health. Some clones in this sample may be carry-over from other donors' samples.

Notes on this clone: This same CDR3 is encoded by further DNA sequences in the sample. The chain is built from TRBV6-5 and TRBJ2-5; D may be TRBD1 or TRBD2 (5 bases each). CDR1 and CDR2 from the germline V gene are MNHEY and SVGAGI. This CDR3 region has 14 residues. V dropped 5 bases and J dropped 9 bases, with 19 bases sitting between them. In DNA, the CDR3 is TGTGCCAGCAGTGCCCTGTGGGACCCGCGGGCCCAGTACTTC. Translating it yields CASSALWDPRAQYF.

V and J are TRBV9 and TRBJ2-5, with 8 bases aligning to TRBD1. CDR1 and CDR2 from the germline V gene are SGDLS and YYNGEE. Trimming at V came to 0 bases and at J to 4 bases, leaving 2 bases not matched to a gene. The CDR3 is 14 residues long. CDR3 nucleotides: TGTGCCAGCAGCGTAGGGACAGGGACAGAGACCCAGTACTTC. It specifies CASSVGTGTETQYF.

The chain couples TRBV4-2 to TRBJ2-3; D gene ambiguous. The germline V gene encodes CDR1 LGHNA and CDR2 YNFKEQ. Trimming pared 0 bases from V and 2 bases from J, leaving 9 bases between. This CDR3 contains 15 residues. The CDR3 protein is CASSQENYSTDTQYF. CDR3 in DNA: TGTGCCAGCAGCCAAGAAAATTACTCCACAGATACGCAGTATTTT.

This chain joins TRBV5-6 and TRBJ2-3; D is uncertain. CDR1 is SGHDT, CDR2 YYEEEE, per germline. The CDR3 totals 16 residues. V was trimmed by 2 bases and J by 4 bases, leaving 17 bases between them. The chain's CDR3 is CASSFNFEVRADTQYF. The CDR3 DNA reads TGTGCCAGCAGCTTCAACTTCGAGGTTAGGGCAGATACGCAGTATTTT.

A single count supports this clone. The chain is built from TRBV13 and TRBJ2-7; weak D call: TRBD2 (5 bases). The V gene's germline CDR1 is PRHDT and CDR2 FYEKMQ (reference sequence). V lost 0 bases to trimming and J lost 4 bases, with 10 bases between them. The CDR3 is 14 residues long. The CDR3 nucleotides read TGTGCCAGCAGCTTAGGCTTGTTAGCGTACGAGCAGTACTTC. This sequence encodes CASSLGLLAYEQYF.

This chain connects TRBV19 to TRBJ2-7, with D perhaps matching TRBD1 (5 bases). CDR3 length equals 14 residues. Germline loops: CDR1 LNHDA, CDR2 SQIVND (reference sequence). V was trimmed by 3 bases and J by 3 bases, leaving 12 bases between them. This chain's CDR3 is CASSIDSLFYEQYF. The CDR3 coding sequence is TGTGCCAGTAGTATCGACAGTCTATTCTACGAGCAGTACTTC.

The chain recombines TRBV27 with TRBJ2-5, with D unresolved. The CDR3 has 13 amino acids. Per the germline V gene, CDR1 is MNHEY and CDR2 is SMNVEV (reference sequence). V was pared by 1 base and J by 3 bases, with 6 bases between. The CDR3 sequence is CASSLLHEETQYF. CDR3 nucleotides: TGTGCCAGCAGTTTATTGCACGAAGAGACCCAGTACTTC.

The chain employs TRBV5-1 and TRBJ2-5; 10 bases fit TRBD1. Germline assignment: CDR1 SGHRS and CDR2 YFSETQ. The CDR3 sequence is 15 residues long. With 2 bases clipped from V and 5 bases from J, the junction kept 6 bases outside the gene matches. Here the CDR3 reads CASSFMGQGMETQYF. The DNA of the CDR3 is TGCGCCAGCAGCTTTATGGGACAGGGGATGGAGACCCAGTACTTC. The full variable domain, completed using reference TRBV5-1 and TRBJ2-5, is KAGVTQTPRYLIKTRGQQVTLSCSPISGHRSVSWYQQTPGQGLQFLFEYFSETQRNKGNFPGRFSGRQFSNSRSEMNVSTLELGDSALYLCASSFMGQGMETQYFGPGTRLLVL.

CDR3 coding DNA: TGTGCCAGCAGTCCTTGGGTTGACCTGGGGGAGCAGTACTTC. Translated: CASSPWVDLGEQYF. The V gene is TRBV28, the J gene TRBJ2-7; D not resolved. The CDR3 totals 14 residues. Per the germline V gene, CDR1 is MDHEN and CDR2 is SYDVKM. V lost 5 bases and J 7 bases, leaving 18 bases between the germline ends.

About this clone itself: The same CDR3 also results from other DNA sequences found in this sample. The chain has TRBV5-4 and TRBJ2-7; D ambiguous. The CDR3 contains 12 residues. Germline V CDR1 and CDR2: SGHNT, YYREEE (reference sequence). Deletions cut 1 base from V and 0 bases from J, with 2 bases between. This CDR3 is CASSLSSYEQYF. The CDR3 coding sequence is TGTGCCAGCAGCTTGTCCTCCTACGAGCAGTACTTC.

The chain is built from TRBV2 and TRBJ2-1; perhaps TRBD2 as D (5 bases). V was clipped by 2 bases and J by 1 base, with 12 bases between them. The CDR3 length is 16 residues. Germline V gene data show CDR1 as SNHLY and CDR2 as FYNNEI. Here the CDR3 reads CASSERASQSYNEQFF. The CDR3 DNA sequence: TGTGCCAGCAGTGAAAGGGCTAGCCAGTCCTACAATGAGCAGTTCTTC.

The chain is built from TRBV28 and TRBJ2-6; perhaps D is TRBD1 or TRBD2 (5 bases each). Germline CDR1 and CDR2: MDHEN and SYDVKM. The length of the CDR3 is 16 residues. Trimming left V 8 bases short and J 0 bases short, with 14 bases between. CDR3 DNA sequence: TGTGCCAGCGAGGGACCGACTTACTCTGGGGCCAACGTCCTGACTTTC. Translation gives CASEGPTYSGANVLTF.

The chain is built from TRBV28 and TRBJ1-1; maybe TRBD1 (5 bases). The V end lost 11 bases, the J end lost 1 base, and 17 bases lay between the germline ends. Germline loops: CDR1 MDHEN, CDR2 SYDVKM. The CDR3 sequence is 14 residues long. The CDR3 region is CAHQYGGSNTEAFF. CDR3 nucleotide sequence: TGTGCCCACCAATATGGGGGATCGAACACTGAAGCTTTCTTT. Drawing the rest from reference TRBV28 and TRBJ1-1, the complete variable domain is DVKVTQSSRYLVKRTGEKVFLECVQDMDHENMFWYRQDPGLGLRLIYFSYDVKMKEKGDIPEGYSVSREKKERFSLILESASTNQTSMYLCAHQYGGSNTEAFFGQGTRLTVV.

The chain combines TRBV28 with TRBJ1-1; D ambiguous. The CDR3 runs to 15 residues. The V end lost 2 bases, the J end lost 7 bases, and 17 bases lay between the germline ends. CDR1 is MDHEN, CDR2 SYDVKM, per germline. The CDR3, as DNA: TGTGCCAGCAGTTTAGTGGCCGGGCTCAGGAATGAAGCTTTCTTT. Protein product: CASSLVAGLRNEAFF.

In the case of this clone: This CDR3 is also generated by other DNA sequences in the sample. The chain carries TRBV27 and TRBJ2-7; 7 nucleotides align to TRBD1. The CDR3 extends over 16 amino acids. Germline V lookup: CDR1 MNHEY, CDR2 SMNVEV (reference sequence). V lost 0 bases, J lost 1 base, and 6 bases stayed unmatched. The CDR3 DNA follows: TGTGCCAGCAGTTTATCCACCGGGACAGTATCCTACGAGCAGTACTTC. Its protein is CASSLSTGTVSYEQYF.

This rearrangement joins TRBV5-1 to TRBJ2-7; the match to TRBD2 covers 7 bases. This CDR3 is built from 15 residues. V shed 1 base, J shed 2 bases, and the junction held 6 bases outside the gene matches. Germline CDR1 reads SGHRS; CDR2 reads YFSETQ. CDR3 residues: CASSLYRDYPYEQYF. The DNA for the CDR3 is TGCGCCAGCAGCTTGTACCGGGACTACCCCTACGAGCAGTACTTC.

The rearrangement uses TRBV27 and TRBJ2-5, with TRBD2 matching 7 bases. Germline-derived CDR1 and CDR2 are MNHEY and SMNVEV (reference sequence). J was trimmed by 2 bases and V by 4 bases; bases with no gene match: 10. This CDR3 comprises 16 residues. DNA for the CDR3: TGTGCCAGCAGTTCGTCGCGGGAGCTGAGACAAGAGACCCAGTACTTC. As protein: CASSSSRELRQETQYF.

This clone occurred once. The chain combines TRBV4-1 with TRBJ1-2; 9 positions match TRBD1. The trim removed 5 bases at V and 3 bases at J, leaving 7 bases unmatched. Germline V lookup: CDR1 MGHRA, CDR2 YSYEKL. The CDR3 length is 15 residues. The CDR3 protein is CASSYTGGADYGYTF. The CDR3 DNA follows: TGCGCCAGCAGCTACACAGGGGGCGCTGACTATGGCTACACCTTC.

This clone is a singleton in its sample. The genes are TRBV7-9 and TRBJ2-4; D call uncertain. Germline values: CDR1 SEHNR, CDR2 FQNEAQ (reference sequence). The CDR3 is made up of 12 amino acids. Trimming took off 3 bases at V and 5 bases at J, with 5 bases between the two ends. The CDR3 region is CASSFLENIQYF. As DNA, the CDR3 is TGTGCCAGCAGCTTCCTAGAAAACATTCAGTACTTC.

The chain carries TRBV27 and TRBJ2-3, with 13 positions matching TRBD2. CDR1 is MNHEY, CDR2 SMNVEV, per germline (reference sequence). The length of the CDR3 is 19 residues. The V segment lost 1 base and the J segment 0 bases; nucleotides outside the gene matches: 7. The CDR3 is CASSLLGTSGITSTDTQYF. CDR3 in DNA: TGTGCCAGCAGTTTATTGGGGACTAGCGGGATAACGAGCACAGATACGCAGTATTTT.

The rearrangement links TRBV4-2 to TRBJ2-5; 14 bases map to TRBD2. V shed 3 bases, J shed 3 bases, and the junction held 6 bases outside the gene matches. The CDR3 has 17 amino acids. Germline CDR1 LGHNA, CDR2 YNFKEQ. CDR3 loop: CASSQGTSGRWEETQYF. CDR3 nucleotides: TGTGCCAGCAGCCAGGGGACTAGCGGGAGATGGGAAGAGACCCAGTACTTC.

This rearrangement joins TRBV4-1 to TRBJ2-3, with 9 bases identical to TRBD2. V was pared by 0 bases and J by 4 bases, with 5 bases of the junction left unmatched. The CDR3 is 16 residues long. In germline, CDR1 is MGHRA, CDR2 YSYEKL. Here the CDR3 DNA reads TGCGCCAGCAGCCAAGAGGCGGGAGGGCAAGCAGATACGCAGTATTTT. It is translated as CASSQEAGGQADTQYF.

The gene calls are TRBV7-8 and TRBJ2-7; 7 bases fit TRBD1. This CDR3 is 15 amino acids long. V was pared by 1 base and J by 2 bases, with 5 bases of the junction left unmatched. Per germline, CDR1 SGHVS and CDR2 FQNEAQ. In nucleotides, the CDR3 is TGTGCCAGCAGCTTAGACGGACAGGTCACCTACGAGCAGTACTTC. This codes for CASSLDGQVTYEQYF. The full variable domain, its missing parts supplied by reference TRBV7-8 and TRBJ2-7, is GAGVSQSPRYKVAKRGQDVALRCDPISGHVSLFWYQQALGQGPEFLTYFQNEAQLDKSGLPSDRFFAERPEGSVSTLKIQRTQQEDSAVYLCASSLDGQVTYEQYFGPGTRLTVT.

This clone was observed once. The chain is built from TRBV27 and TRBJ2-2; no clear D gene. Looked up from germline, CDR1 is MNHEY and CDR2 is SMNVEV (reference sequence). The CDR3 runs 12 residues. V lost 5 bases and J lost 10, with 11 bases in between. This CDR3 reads CASSGDTVELFF. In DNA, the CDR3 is TGTGCCAGCAGTGGCGACACGGTGGAGCTGTTTTTT.

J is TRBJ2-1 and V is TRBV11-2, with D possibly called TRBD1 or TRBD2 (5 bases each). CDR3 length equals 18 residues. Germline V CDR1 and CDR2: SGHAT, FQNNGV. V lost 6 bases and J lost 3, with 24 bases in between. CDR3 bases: TGTGCCAGCAGGGATACAAGCGGAGAGGGGCTCTTCTACAATGAGCAGTTCTTC. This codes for CASRDTSGEGLFYNEQFF.

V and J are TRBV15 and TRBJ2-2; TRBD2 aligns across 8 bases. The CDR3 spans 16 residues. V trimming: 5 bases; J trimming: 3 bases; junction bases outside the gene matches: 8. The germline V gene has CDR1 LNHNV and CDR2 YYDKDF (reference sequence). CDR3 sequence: CATSGPGLDDTGELFF. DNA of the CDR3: TGTGCCACCAGCGGCCCGGGACTAGATGACACCGGGGAGCTGTTTTTT.